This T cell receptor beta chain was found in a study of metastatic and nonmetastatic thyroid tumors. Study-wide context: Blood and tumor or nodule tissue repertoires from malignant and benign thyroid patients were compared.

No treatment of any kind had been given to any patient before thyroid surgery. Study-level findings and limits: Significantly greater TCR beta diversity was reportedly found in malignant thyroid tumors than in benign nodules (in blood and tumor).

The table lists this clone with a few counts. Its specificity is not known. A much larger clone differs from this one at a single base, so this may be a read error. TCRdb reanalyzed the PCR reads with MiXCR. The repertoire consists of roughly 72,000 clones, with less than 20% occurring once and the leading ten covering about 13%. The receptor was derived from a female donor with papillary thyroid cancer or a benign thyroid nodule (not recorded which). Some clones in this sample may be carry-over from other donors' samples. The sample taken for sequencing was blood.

The CDR3 loop reads CASSPGLAGGGQETRYF. Written as DNA, the CDR3 is TGTGCCAGCAGCCCGGGACTAGCGGGAGGAGGGCAAGAGACCCGGTACTTC. The V and J genes are TRBV6-1 and TRBJ2-5; 15 nucleotides agree with TRBD2. The CDR3 totals 17 residues. Germline V lookup: CDR1 MNHNS, CDR2 SASEGT.